This passage covers 7 T cell receptor beta chains from one sample sequenced in a study of blood T cell repertoires in COVID-19. Here immunoSEQ multiplex PCR was the method, and the copy in TCRdb shows in-frame clones only, minus some. The sample lists about 250,000 clones, 81% occurring once. The sample comprised peripheral blood. Receptor source: a woman at least 80 years old with acute or convalescent COVID-19.

The chain joins TRBV7-3 to TRBJ2-5; 9 bases match TRBD2. The trim removed 5 bases at V and 3 bases at J, leaving 1 base unmatched. There are 13 residues in the CDR3. CDR1 and CDR2 from the germline V gene are SGHTA and FQGTGA. The DNA for the CDR3 is TGTGCCAGCAGCGCTAGCGGGGAAGAGACCCAGTACTTC. Protein: CASSASGEETQYF.

This sequence joins TRBV19 and TRBJ2-1; 9 nucleotides line up with TRBD1. This CDR3 has 14 amino acids. Germline V gene lookup returns CDR1 LNHDA and CDR2 SQIVND (reference sequence). With 7 bases clipped from V and 7 bases from J, the junction kept 8 bases outside the gene matches. DNA for the CDR3: TGTGCCAGTACCGGGACAGGGAAAAGAAATGAGCAGTTCTTC. Residues: CASTGTGKRNEQFF.

This chain joins TRBV6-5 and TRBJ1-2; TRBD1 agrees at 10 bases. The CDR3 spans 15 residues. Germline CDR1 reads MNHEY; CDR2 reads SVGAGI. After removal of 6 bases from V and 4 bases from J, the junction contained 8 bases not matched to a gene. The CDR3 coding sequence is TGTGCCAGCAGGTCGGGACAGGGGTTCAGCTATGGCTACACCTTC. Protein product: CASRSGQGFSYGYTF.

CDR3 in amino acids: CASSLSRHEAFF. The CDR3 coding sequence is TGTGCCAGCAGTTTATCCAGGCATGAAGCTTTCTTT. V gene TRBV27 combines with J gene TRBJ1-1; D not resolved. This CDR3 is 12 amino acids long. Between the trimmed V and J ends, which lost 0 bases and 7 bases, there was a span of 6 bases. Germline CDR1 MNHEY, CDR2 SMNVEV (reference sequence).

V gene TRBV5-6 combines with J gene TRBJ2-2; 7 bases line up with TRBD1. The CDR3 is made up of 16 amino acids. V gave up 0 bases and J gave up 5 bases; unmatched junction bases: 7. CDR1 and CDR2 from the germline V gene are SGHDT and YYEEEE. The CDR3 region is CASSLGQGVWTGELFF. For the CDR3, the DNA is TGTGCCAGCAGCTTGGGACAGGGAGTTTGGACCGGGGAGCTGTTTTTT.

V gene TRBV11-3 combines with J gene TRBJ2-3, with TRBD2 as a possible D gene (7 bases). Germline assignment: CDR1 SGHNT and CDR2 YENEEA. Deletions cut 2 bases from V and 6 bases from J, with 18 bases between. The CDR3 runs 16 residues. CDR3: CASSLRGGGVIDTQYF. CDR3 sequence (DNA): TGTGCCAGCAGCTTACGCGGGGGCGGTGTAATTGATACGCAGTATTTT.

This clone has a single count. The V call is TRBV7-7, the J call TRBJ2-2; D is ambiguous. The CDR3 sequence is 14 residues long. The V and J ends lost 2 bases and 1 base respectively, with 5 bases between them. From germline, CDR1 is SSHAT and CDR2 FNYEAQ (reference sequence). The CDR3 sequence is CASSLTRNTGELFF. CDR3 DNA sequence: TGTGCCAGCAGCTTAACACGGAACACCGGGGAGCTGTTTTTT.